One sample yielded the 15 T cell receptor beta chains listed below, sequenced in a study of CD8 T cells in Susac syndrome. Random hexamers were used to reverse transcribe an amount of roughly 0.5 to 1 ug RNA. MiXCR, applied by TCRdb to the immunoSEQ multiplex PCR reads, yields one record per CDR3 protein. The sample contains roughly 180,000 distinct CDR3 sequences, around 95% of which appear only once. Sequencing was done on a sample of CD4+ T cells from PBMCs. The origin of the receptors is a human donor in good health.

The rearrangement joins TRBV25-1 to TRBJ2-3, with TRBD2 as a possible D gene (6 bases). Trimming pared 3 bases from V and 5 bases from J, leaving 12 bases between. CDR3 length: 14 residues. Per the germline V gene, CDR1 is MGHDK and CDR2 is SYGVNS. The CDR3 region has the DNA TGTGCCAGCAGTGAGGCGGGGAGAGTAGATACGCAGTATTTT. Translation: CASSEAGRVDTQYF.

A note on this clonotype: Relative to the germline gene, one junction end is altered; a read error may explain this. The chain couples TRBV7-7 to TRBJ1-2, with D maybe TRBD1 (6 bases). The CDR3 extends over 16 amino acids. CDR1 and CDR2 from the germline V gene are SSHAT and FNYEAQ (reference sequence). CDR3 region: CASSPLATGSSRGYTF. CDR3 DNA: TGTGCTAGCAGCCCCCTAGCAACAGGGAGTAGTCGCGGCTACACCTTC.

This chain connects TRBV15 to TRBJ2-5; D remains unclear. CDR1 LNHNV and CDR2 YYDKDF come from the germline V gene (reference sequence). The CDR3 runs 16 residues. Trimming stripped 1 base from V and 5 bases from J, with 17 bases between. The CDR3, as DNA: TGTGCCACCAGCAGAGCCTCGCTGTTAGTGGGGGAGACCCAGTACTTC. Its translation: CATSRASLLVGETQYF.

CDR3 protein: CASTVTGYTEAFF. DNA for the CDR3: TGTGCCAGCACCGTGACAGGGTACACTGAAGCTTTCTTT. The rearrangement uses TRBV2 and TRBJ1-1, with 7 bases that match TRBD1. V trimming: 7 bases; J trimming: 3 bases; junction bases outside the gene matches: 5. There are 13 residues in the CDR3. CDR1 and CDR2 (germline): SNHLY, FYNNEI.

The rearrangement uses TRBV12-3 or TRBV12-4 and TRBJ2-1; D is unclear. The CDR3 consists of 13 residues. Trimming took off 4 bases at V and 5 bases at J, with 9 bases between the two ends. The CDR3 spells CASSSLAHNEQFF. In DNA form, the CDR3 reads TGTGCCAGCAGTTCGTTAGCCCACAATGAGCAGTTCTTC.

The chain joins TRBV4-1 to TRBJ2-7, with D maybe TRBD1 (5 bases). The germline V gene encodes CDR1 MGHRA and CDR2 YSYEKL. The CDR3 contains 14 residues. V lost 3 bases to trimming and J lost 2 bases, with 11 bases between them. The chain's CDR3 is CASSQTAVPYEQYF. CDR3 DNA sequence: TGCGCCAGCAGCCAGACAGCAGTTCCCTACGAGCAGTACTTC.

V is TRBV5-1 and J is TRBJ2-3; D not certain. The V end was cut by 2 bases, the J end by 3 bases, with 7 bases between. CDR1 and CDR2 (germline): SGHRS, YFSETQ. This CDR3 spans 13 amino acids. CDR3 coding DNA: TGCGCCAGCAGCTTACAACTGACAGATACGCAGTATTTT. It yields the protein CASSLQLTDTQYF.

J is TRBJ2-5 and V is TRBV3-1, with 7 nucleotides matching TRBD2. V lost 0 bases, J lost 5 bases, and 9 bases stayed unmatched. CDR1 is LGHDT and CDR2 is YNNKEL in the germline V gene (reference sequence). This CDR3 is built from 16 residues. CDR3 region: CASSQESRGVLETQYF. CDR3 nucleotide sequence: TGTGCCAGCAGCCAAGAATCTCGGGGGGTCCTTGAGACCCAGTACTTC.

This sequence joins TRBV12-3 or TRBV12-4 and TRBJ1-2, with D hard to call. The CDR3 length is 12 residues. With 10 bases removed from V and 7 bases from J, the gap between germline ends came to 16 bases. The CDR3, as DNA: TGTGCCACCCAACCGCTACGGGGTGGCTACACCTTC. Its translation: CATQPLRGGYTF.

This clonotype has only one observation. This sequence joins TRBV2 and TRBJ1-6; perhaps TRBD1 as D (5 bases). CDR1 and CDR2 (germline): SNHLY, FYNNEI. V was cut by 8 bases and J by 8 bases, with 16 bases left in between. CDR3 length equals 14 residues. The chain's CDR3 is CASLPGLRDSPLHF. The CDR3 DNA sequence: TGTGCCAGCCTACCGGGACTCCGGGATTCACCCCTCCACTTT.

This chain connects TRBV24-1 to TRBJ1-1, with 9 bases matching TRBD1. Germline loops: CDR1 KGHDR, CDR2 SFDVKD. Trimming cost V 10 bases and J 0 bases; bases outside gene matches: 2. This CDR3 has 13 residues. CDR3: CATRTGVNTEAFF. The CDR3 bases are TGTGCCACACGGACAGGGGTGAACACTGAAGCTTTCTTT.

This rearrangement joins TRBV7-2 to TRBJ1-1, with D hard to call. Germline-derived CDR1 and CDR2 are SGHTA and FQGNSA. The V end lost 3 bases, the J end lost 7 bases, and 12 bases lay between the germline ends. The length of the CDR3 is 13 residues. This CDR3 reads CASSLSRANEAFF. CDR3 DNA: TGTGCCAGCAGCTTGAGTAGGGCGAATGAAGCTTTCTTT. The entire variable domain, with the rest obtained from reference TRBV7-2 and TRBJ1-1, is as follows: GAGVSQSPSNKVTEKGKDVELRCDPISGHTALYWYRQSLGQGLEFLIYFQGNSAPDKSGLPSDRFSAERTGGSVSTLTIQRTQQEDSAVYLCASSLSRANEAFFGQGTRLTVV.

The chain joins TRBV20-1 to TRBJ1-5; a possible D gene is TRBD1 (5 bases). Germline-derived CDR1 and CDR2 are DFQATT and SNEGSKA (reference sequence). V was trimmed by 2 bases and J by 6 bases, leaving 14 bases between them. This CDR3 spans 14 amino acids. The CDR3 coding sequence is TGCAGTGCTAGAATGGGGCAATCTGGTCAGCCCCAGCATTTT. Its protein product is CSARMGQSGQPQHF.

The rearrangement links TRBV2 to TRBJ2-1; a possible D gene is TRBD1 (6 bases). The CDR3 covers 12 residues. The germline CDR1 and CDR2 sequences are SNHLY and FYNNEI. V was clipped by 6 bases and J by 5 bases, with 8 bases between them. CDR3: CASSRQDNEQFF. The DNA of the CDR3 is TGTGCCAGCAGCCGACAGGACAATGAGCAGTTCTTC.

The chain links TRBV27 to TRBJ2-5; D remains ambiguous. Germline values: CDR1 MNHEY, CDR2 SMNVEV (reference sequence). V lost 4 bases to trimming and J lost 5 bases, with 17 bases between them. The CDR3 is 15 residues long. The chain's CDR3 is CASSSQRADAETQYF. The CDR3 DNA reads TGTGCCAGCAGTTCGCAACGGGCGGATGCTGAGACCCAGTACTTC.